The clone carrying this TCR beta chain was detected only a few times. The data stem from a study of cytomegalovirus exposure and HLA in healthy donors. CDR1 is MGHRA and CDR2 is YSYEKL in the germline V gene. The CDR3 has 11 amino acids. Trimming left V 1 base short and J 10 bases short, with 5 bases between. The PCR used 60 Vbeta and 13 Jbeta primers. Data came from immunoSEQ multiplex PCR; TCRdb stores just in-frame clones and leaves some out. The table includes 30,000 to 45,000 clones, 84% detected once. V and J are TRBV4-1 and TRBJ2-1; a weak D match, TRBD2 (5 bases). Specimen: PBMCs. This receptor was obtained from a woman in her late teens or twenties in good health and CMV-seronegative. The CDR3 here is CASSQAGEQFF. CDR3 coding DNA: TGCGCCAGCAGCCAAGCGGGAGAGCAGTTCTTC.